This is a list of T cell receptor beta chains from one sample in a study of patients and donors after allogeneic stem cell transplantation. MiXCR was run by TCRdb on the RT-PCR reads, yielding one entry per CDR3 protein. This table has roughly 630 distinct CDR3 sequences, 1.1% to 1.5% appearing once. The sequencing sample was made of blood, either unsorted or a sorted T cell fraction (not recorded which). The receptors derive from a human donor who was either an allogeneic HSCT recipient or a stem cell or donor lymphocyte infusion donor (not recorded which). It is not recorded whose cells these are; they may come from a transplant donor. The CDR3 runs from the conserved cysteine through the conserved F or W. Each record gives: J gene, V gene, CDR3 protein.

>TRBJ2-1|TRBV2
CASSEGLNSYNEQFF
>TRBJ1-1|TRBV2
CASSLGQGVEAFF
>TRBJ2-1|TRBV6-6
CASSSWTGDTYNEQFF
>TRBJ2-7|TRBV24-1
CATSERTGPEQYF
>TRBJ2-7|TRBV7-2
CASSLGVGVYEQYF
>TRBJ1-2|TRBV7-9
CASSLAQTGNYGYAF
>TRBJ2-4|TRBV2
CASSDFIGQTAKNIQYF
>TRBJ2-5|TRBV28
CASYDRGDREETQYF
>TRBJ2-3|TRBV5-6
CASSWTSVTDTQYF
>TRBJ1-1|TRBV27
CASSPQTNTEAFF
>TRBJ2-3|TRBV7-8
CASKLAGGPFTDTQYF
>TRBJ2-7|TRBV6-2/TRBV6-3
CASGLNPTQQYF
>TRBJ2-7|TRBV27
CASKTSGDTYEQYF
>TRBJ2-7|TRBV6-5
CASSYAYEQYF
>TRBJ2-1|TRBV9
CASSVGGSGSNEQFF
>TRBJ2-2|TRBV29-1
CSVVANTGELFF
>TRBJ1-2|TRBV7-9
CASSLGGGYTF
>TRBJ2-1|TRBV28
CASSFSSSYNEQFF
>TRBJ2-7|TRBV7-9
CASSPPSSYEQYF
>TRBJ2-7|TRBV6-5
CASSYNEGGNEQYF
>TRBJ1-1|TRBV7-3
CASSLAGLGTEAFF
>TRBJ1-4|TRBV20-1
CSARDIRGRENEKLFF